The 9 T cell receptor beta chains reported below all come from one sample, sequenced in a study of CD8 T cells in ankylosing spondylitis (dated by TCRdb to 2017 to 2019). The research as a whole found: A TCR beta motif made up of several highly homologous amino acid variants appeared to be characteristic of blood from ankylosing spondylitis patients.

Library preparation employed 5' RACE. This sample was sequenced with an Illumina HiSeq 2500. The raw public reads went through TCRdb reprocessing: fastp at Q25, MiXCR clone calling, in-frame beta chains kept. Every distinct CDR3 protein forms one entry, paired with its most common genes and DNA. Here the sample has about 400,000 distinct CDR3 sequences; about a fifth occur a single time. In total, the top ten clones hold about 16% of the sample. The antigens for these receptors are not known. The specimen was blood, either unsorted or a sorted T cell fraction (not recorded which). The receptor set was obtained from a male donor with ankylosing spondylitis.

The chain employs TRBV5-1 and TRBJ1-1; D is unresolved. The length of the CDR3 is 14 residues. The V end was cut by 0 bases, the J end by 6 bases, with 12 bases between. From germline, CDR1 is SGHRS and CDR2 YFSETQ. The CDR3 region has the DNA TGCGCCAGCAGCTTGGCCGGGGTCAGCGCTGAAGCTTTCTTT. Translating it yields CASSLAGVSAEAFF.

The chain links TRBV9 to TRBJ1-1, with 8 bases that match TRBD1. The CDR3 has 16 amino acids. Germline V CDR1 and CDR2: SGDLS, YYNGEE. J lost 0 bases, V lost 3 bases, and 7 bases had no gene match. The DNA of the CDR3 is TGTGCCAGCAGCGCGGGGACAGGAGAGCTGAACACTGAAGCTTTCTTT. Translating gives CASSAGTGELNTEAFF.

J is TRBJ1-5 and V is TRBV7-8; D is perhaps TRBD1 (5 bases). Deletions cut 7 bases from V and 2 bases from J, with 9 bases between. CDR1 and CDR2 (germline): SGHVS, FQNEAQ. There are 13 residues in the CDR3. CDR3 protein: CASTWGGNQPQHF. CDR3 nucleotides: TGTGCCAGCACCTGGGGCGGCAATCAGCCCCAGCATTTT.

The V and J genes are TRBV11-3 and TRBJ2-1; D is possibly TRBD2 (6 bases). Germline CDR1 SGHNT, CDR2 YENEEA. The CDR3 sequence is 13 residues long. V was shortened by 6 bases and J by 5 bases, with 11 bases between the two germline ends. CDR3 in DNA: TGTGCCAGCAGAGTAGCGGTAAACAATGAGCAGTTCTTC. This sequence encodes CASRVAVNNEQFF.

This chain connects TRBV12-3 or TRBV12-4 to TRBJ2-2, with D possibly being TRBD2 (6 bases). CDR3 length equals 15 residues. V lost 5 bases, J lost 5 bases, and 15 bases lay in between. In DNA, the CDR3 is TGTGCCAGCAGTGTAGGGGAGGTGCAAACCGGGGAGCTGTTTTTT. Translation gives CASSVGEVQTGELFF.

This clonotype was observed at least ten times. The chain joins TRBV12-3 or TRBV12-4 to TRBJ2-2; D gene uncertain. This CDR3 has 12 residues. The germline V and J ends were trimmed by 3 bases and 6 bases, with 5 bases remaining between them. CDR3 coding DNA: TGTGCCAGCAGTTTGAGCTCCGGGGAGCTGTTTTTT. Translating it yields CASSLSSGELFF.

This clonotype has a single count. This sequence joins TRBV6-1 and TRBJ2-1; TRBD2 matches 8 bases. The CDR3 has 15 residues. Germline-derived CDR1 and CDR2 are MNHNS and SASEGT. J lost 0 bases, V lost 7 bases, and 5 bases had no gene match. The CDR3 sequence is CASTLADGSYNEQFF. The DNA of the CDR3 is TGTGCCAGCACACTAGCGGACGGCTCCTACAATGAGCAGTTCTTC.

This clonotype was counted a few times. The CDR3 region is CASTSSGQNEKLFF. The DNA of the CDR3 is TGTGCCAGCACTTCTTCGGGACAGAATGAAAAACTGTTTTTT. The chain couples TRBV25-1 to TRBJ1-4, with 7 bases matching TRBD1. V shed 7 bases, J shed 5 bases, and the junction held 7 bases outside the gene matches. The length of the CDR3 is 14 residues. The germline gives CDR1 MGHDK, CDR2 SYGVNS.

This clonotype has a count of ten or more. CDR3 region: CASSPLAGGTGELFF. The CDR3 nucleotides read TGTGCCAGCAGTCCTTTAGCGGGAGGCACCGGGGAGCTGTTTTTT. J is TRBJ2-2 and V is TRBV28; 10 bases line up with TRBD2. Germline V gene sequence: CDR1 MDHEN, CDR2 SYDVKM. CDR3 length equals 15 residues. The V and J ends lost 5 bases and 4 bases, in that order; junction bases with no gene match: 4. The full variable domain, in which reference TRBV28 and TRBJ2-2 provide the parts outside the CDR3, is DVKVTQSSRYLVKRTGEKVFLECVQDMDHENMFWYRQDPGLGLRLIYFSYDVKMKEKGDIPEGYSVSREKKERFSLILESASTNQTSMYLCASSPLAGGTGELFFGEGSRLTVL.